This TCR beta chain appears in the sequencing data of a study of cytomegalovirus exposure and HLA in healthy donors. Findings and limits, study-wide: In an earlier analysis, productive rearrangement rates for most beta V segments clustered near 87% or 30%. The authors listed some 150 TCR beta chains as cytomegalovirus-associated. As was reported, the HLA-A and HLA-B alleles of most subjects were accurately predicted from TCR beta sequences.

Though nominally healthy at sampling, donors likely had unrecorded immune exposures. The PCR made use of 60 Vbeta and 13 Jbeta primers. Here immunoSEQ multiplex PCR was the method, and the copy in TCRdb shows in-frame clones only, minus some. The table lists around 100,000 clones. Details on this clone: Its antigen is unknown.

Source material: PBMCs. This TCR derives from a man aged 40-49 years in good health and CMV-seropositive.

In DNA form, the CDR3 reads TGTGCCAGCAGCGTCGGGTTAGCGGGAGTGGCCGGGGAGCTGTTTTTT. As protein: CASSVGLAGVAGELFF. V and J are TRBV9 and TRBJ2-2; the match to TRBD2 covers 9 bases. CDR1 and CDR2 from the germline V gene are SGDLS and YYNGEE. The V and J ends lost 2 bases and 6 bases, in that order; junction bases with no gene match: 8. This CDR3 region has 16 residues.